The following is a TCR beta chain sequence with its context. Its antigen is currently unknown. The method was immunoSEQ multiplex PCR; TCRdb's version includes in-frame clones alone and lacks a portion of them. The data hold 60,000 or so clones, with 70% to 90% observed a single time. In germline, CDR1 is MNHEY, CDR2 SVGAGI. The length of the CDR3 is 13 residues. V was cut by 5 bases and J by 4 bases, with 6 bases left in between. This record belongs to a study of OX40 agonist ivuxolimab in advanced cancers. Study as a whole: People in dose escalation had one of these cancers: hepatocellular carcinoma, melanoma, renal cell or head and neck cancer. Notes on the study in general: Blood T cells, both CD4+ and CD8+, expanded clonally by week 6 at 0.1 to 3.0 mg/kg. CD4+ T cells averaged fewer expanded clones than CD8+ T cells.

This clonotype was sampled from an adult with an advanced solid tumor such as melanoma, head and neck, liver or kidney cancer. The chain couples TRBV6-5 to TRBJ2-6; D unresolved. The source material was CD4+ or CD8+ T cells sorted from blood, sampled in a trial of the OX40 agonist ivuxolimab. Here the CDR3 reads CASSRSGANVLTF. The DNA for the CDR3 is TGTGCCAGCAGTCGGTCCGGGGCCAACGTCCTGACTTTC.